The source of this T cell receptor (beta chain) is a study of naive and memory T cell subsets. Study conclusions and caveats: Over 85% of naive TCR sequences appeared only once, unlike memory subsets. Diversity fell and Gini index rose from naive through CM, EM, EMRA. TCR counts from RNA may reflect activation-linked expression changes.

This clonotype was observed many times. Its antigen remains unidentified. The beta constant-region primer was an equimolar mix of two oligonucleotides covering TRBC1 and TRBC2. MiXCR was run by TCRdb on the UMI-ligation and nested PCR reads, yielding one entry per CDR3 protein. The sample includes tens of thousands of distinct CDR3 sequences, roughly 15% seen only once; the top ten take more than 20%. The CDR3 is 16 residues long. Germline-derived CDR1 and CDR2 are LGHNA and YSLEER. V was trimmed by 0 bases and J by 5 bases, leaving 17 bases between them. Four subsets defined by CD45RA and CD27 were sorted after CD3, CD4, CD8 and live/dead staining.

The sequenced sample consisted of effector memory CD4+ T cells from blood. The subset was: effector memory, CD45RA- CD27-. The chain joins TRBV4-3 to TRBJ2-7; tentatively, D is TRBD1 or TRBD2 (5 bases each). The origin of this receptor is a human donor in good health. The CDR3 region has the DNA TGCGCCAGCAGCCAAGATTGGGACCTCTATGGCCACGAGCAGTACTTC. As protein: CASSQDWDLYGHEQYF.